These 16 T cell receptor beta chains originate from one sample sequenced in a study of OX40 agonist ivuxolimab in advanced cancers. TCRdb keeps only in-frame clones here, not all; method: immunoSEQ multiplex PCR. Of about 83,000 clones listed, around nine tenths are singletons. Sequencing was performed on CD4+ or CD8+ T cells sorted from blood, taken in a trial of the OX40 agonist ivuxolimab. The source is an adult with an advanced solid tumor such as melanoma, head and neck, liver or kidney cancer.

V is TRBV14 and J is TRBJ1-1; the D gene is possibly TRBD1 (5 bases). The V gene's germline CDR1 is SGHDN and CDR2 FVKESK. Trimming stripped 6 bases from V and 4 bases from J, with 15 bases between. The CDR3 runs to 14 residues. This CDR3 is CASSWGGVGTEAFF. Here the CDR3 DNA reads TGTGCCAGCAGTTGGGGGGGAGTGGGCACTGAAGCTTTCTTT.

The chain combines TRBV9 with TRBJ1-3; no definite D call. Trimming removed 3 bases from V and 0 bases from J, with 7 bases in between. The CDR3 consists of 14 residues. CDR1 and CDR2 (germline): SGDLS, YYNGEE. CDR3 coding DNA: TGTGCCAGCAGCGCAGGAACCTCTGGAAACACCATATATTTT. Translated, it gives CASSAGTSGNTIYF.

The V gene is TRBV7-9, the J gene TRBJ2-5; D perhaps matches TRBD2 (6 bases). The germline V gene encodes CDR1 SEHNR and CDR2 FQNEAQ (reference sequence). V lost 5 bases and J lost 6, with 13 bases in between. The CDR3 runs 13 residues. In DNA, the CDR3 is TGTGCCAGCAGCCCGCTTAGCGGTCAGACCCAGTACTTC. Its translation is CASSPLSGQTQYF.

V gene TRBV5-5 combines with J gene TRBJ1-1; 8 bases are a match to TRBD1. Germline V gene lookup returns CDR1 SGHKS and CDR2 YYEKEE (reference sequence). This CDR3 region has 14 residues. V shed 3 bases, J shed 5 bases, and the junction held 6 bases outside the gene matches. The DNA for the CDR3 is TGTGCCAGCAGCTACTCACAGGGGGAGACTGAAGCTTTCTTT. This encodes CASSYSQGETEAFF. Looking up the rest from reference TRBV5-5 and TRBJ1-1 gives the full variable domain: DAGVTQSPTHLIKTRGQQVTLRCSPISGHKSVSWYQQVLGQGPQFIFQYYEKEERGRGNFPDRFSARQFPNYSSELNVNALLLGDSALYLCASSYSQGETEAFFGQGTRLTVV.

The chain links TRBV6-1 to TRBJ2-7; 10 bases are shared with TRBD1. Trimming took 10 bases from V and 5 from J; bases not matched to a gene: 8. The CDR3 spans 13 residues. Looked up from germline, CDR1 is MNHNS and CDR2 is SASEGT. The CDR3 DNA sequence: TGTGCCACCGACAGGGGGCTTAGGAACGAGCAGTACTTC. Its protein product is CATDRGLRNEQYF.

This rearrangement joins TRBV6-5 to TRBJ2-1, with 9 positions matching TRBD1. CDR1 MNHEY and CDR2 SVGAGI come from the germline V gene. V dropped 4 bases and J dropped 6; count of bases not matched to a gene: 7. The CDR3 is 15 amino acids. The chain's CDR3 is CASSSLGQGGNEQFF. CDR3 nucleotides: TGTGCCAGCAGTTCCCTGGGACAGGGAGGCAATGAGCAGTTCTTC.

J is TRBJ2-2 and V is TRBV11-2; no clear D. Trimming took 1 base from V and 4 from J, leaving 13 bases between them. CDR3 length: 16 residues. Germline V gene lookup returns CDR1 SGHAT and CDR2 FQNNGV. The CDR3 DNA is TGTGCCAGCAGCTTAGTGAGAGGATCGGGCACCGGGGAGCTGTTTTTT. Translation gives CASSLVRGSGTGELFF.

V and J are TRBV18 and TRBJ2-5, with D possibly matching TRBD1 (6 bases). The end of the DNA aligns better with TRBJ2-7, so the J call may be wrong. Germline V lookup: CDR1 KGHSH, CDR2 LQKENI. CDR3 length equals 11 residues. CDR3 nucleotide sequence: TGTGCCAGCTCGCAGGGGAACGAGCAGTACTTC. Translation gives CASSQGNEQYF.

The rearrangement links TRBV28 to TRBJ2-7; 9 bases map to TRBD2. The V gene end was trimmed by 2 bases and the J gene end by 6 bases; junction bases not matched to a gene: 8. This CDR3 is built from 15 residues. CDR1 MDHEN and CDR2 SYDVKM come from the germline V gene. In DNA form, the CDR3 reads TGTGCCAGCAGTTTAAGGCGGCGGGAGGGCCGCGAGCAGTACTTC. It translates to CASSLRRREGREQYF.

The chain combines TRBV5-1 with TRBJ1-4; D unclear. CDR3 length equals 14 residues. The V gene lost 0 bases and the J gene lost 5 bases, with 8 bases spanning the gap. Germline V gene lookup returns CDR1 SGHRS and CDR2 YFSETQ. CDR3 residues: CASSLGGTNEKLFF. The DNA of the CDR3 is TGCGCCAGCAGCTTGGGGGGTACAAATGAAAAACTGTTTTTT.

The CDR3 loop is CASSRRTGGTSYNEQFF. For the CDR3, the DNA is TGTGCCAGCAGCCGACGGACAGGGGGGACCTCCTACAATGAGCAGTTCTTC. This chain links TRBV11-2 with TRBJ2-1; 10 bases map to TRBD1. Germline CDR1 is SGHAT and CDR2 is FQNNGV. Trimming removed 5 bases from V and 0 bases from J; junction bases left unmatched: 7. The CDR3 sequence is 17 residues long.

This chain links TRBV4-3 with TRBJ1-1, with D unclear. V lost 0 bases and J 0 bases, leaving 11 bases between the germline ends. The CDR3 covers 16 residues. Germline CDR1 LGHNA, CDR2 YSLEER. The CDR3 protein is CASSQDPQPMNTEAFF. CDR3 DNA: TGCGCCAGCAGCCAAGATCCGCAGCCAATGAACACTGAAGCTTTCTTT.

CDR3 sequence reads: CASSIQGWTYEQYF. In DNA form, the CDR3 reads TGTGCCAGTAGTATACAGGGGTGGACTTACGAGCAGTACTTC. V usage is TRBV19 and J usage is TRBJ2-7; maybe TRBD1 (6 bases). The CDR3 length is 14 residues. From germline, CDR1 is LNHDA and CDR2 SQIVND (reference sequence). Between the trimmed V and J ends, which lost 2 bases and 4 bases, there was a span of 12 bases.

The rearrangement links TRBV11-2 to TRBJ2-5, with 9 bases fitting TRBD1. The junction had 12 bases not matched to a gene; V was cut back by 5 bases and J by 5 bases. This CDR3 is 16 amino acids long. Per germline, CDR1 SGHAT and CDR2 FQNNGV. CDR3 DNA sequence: TGTGCCAGCAGCCTTCATAGGGACAGGGATGAGGAGACCCAGTACTTC. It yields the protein CASSLHRDRDEETQYF.

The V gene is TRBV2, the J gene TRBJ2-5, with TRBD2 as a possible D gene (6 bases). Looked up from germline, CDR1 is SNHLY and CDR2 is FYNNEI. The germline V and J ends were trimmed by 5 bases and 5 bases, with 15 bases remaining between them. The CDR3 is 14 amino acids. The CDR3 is CASSNGGPGETQYF. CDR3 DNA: TGTGCCAGCAGTAACGGAGGGCCGGGGGAGACCCAGTACTTC. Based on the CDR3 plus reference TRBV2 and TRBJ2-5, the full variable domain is EPEVTQTPSHQVTQMGQEVILRCVPISNHLYFYWYRQILGQKVEFLVSFYNNEISEKSEIFDDQFSVERPDGSNFTLKIRSTKLEDSAMYFCASSNGGPGETQYFGPGTRLLVL.

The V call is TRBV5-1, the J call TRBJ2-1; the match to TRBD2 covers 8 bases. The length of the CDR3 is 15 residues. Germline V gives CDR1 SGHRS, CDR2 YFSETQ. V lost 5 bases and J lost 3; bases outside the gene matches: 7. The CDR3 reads CASSRPGLVYNEQFF. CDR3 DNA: TGCGCCAGCAGTCGCCCGGGACTAGTCTACAATGAGCAGTTCTTC.